This entry lists 5 T cell receptor beta chains sequenced from one sample in a study of a mutant IDH1 vaccine in newly diagnosed glioma. Time point denoted: week 5, during vaccination. The vaccine gave 300 ug of a 20-mer mutant IDH1 peptide subcutaneously per dose. Their cognate antigens are unknown. Here immunoSEQ multiplex PCR was the method, and the copy in TCRdb shows in-frame clones only, minus some. The data show about 51,000 clones, around 80% seen once. The material sequenced was PBMCs, taken from a glioma patient whose treatment included an IDH1 peptide vaccine. These receptors were obtained from a woman aged 40 to 50 with glioma.

CDR3 nucleotides: TGTGCCAGTGAGAAGACAGGGGTTTCTAATGAAAAACTGTTTTTT. Protein sequence: CASEKTGVSNEKLFF. The chain combines TRBV2 with TRBJ1-4, with 8 bases that match TRBD1. The CDR3 is 15 amino acids. Germline V gene sequence: CDR1 SNHLY, CDR2 FYNNEI. V was clipped by 9 bases and J by 3 bases; unmatched bases: 9. Together with reference TRBV2 and TRBJ1-4, the CDR3 gives the full variable domain: EPEVTQTPSHQVTQMGQEVILRCVPISNHLYFYWYRQILGQKVEFLVSFYNNEISEKSEIFDDQFSVERPDGSNFTLKIRSTKLEDSAMYFCASEKTGVSNEKLFFGSGTQLSVL.

The genes are TRBV7-3 and TRBJ2-1; 9 nucleotides align to TRBD1. V gave up 5 bases and J gave up 8 bases; unmatched junction bases: 4. CDR1 is SGHTA and CDR2 is FQGTGA in the germline V gene. The CDR3 length is 13 residues. The CDR3 reads CASSTTGGDEQFF. The CDR3 bases are TGTGCCAGCAGCACCACAGGGGGCGATGAGCAGTTCTTC.

The chain carries TRBV5-5 and TRBJ1-2; weak D call: TRBD1 (6 bases). V gave up 2 bases and J gave up 4 bases, with 9 bases separating them. This CDR3 has 13 residues. Germline V CDR1 and CDR2: SGHKS, YYEKEE (reference sequence). CDR3 amino acids: CASSFGDTYGYTF. As DNA, the CDR3 is TGTGCCAGCAGCTTCGGGGACACCTATGGCTACACCTTC.

This clone is a singleton in its sample. The rearrangement joins TRBV2 to TRBJ2-3; 8 nucleotides align to TRBD2. The CDR3 extends over 12 amino acids. Trimming cost V 6 bases and J 14 bases; bases outside gene matches: 10. CDR1 is SNHLY and CDR2 is FYNNEI in the germline V gene. The CDR3 loop reads CASRSGRGAGYF. As DNA, the CDR3 is TGTGCCAGCAGATCAGGGCGGGGGGCTGGGTATTTT.

This sequence joins TRBV5-1 and TRBJ2-5, with TRBD1 matching over 8 bases. The CDR3 totals 14 residues. Germline CDR1 SGHRS, CDR2 YFSETQ. V was pared by 0 bases and J by 5 bases, with 3 bases of the junction left unmatched. The CDR3 DNA is TGCGCCAGCAGCTTGGCGACAGGGGTGGAGACCCAGTACTTC. This translates into CASSLATGVETQYF.